A selection of T cell receptor beta chains follows, all from one sample in a study of cytomegalovirus exposure and HLA in healthy donors. Method: immunoSEQ multiplex PCR; TCRdb's copy keeps in-frame clones and lacks some. The data hold roughly 140,000 clones, with roughly 83% observed a single time. Sequenced input: PBMCs. Source of these receptors: a man aged 40-55 years in good health and CMV-seropositive. Both conserved end residues are part of each CDR3. A D gene is named only where the DNA matches it firmly. Part of the rows lack a size; the others show once, few, many or a class for expanded clones.

16,-,TRBD1,TRBV7-9,TRBJ1-4,CASSKQHRGRYEKLFF,TGTGCCAGCAGCAAACAGCACAGGGGCCGGTATGAAAAACTGTTTTTT
13,once,TRBD2,TRBV5-6,TRBJ2-5,CASSYTGGKTQYF,TGTGCCAGCAGCTACACGGGGGGAAAGACCCAGTACTTC
16,-,TRBD1,TRBV5-6,TRBJ2-2,CASSLKDRGFTGELFF,TGTGCCAGCAGCTTGAAAGACAGGGGCTTCACCGGGGAGCTGTTTTTT
14,-,-,TRBV10-1,TRBJ2-5,CASSERRGTETQYF,TGCGCCAGCAGTGAAAGGCGGGGCACGGAGACCCAGTACTTC
15,-,-,TRBV7-6,TRBJ2-1,CASSLGQPRYNEQFF,TGTGCCAGCAGCTTAGGACAGCCTCGCTACAATGAGCAGTTCTTC
14,-,TRBD2,TRBV19,TRBJ2-7,CASSIGRESIEQYF,TGTGCCAGTAGTATAGGGCGGGAGTCGATCGAGCAGTACTTC
16,-,-,TRBV9,TRBJ1-2,CASSVAARVAGYGYTF,TGTGCCAGCAGCGTAGCGGCCAGGGTGGCTGGATATGGCTACACCTTC
14,-,-,TRBV7-2,TRBJ2-5,CASSPATREETQYF,TGTGCCAGCAGCCCCGCCACCAGGGAAGAGACCCAGTACTTC
14,once,TRBD2,TRBV11-3,TRBJ2-2,CASSFTGGTGELFF,TGTGCCAGCAGCTTCACGGGGGGAACCGGGGAGCTGTTTTTT
14,-,-,TRBV19,TRBJ1-1,CASSRQAASSEAFF,TGTGCCAGTAGTAGACAGGCTGCAAGCTCTGAAGCTTTCTTT
13,-,-,TRBV18,TRBJ1-2,CASSPQNRGQMTF,TGTGCCAGCTCACCACAAAATCGAGGGCAGATGACCTTC
17,-,-,TRBV25-1,TRBJ2-1,CASSEWRGNSSYNEQFF,TGTGCCAGCAGTGAATGGAGAGGGAATAGTTCCTACAATGAGCAGTTCTTC
15,-,TRBD2,TRBV18,TRBJ2-1,CASSPPLAGGDEQFF,TGTGCCAGCTCACCACCCCTAGCGGGAGGTGATGAGCAGTTCTTC
14,once,-,TRBV27,TRBJ2-3,CASSLKGSRDTQYF,TGTGCCAGCAGTTTAAAGGGGTCGAGGGATACGCAGTATTTT
17,-,TRBD1,TRBV4-3,TRBJ2-5,CASSKLVGTGGRETQYF,TGCGCCAGCAGCAAACTCGTCGGGACAGGCGGCAGGGAGACCCAGTACTTC
14,-,TRBD1,TRBV10-3,TRBJ2-5,CAISVGTAQETQYF,TGTGCCATCAGTGTGGGGACAGCCCAAGAGACCCAGTACTTC
15,-,-,TRBV15,TRBJ2-6,CATSRANSGANVLTF,TGTGCCACCAGCAGAGCCAACTCTGGGGCCAACGTCCTGACTTTC